In its sample, the clone carrying this T cell receptor beta chain was seen many times. What it recognizes is unknown. The data were obtained in a study of CD8 T cells in ankylosing spondylitis. Study outcomes and limitations: Earlier authors reported some of these motif variants in reactive arthritis synovial fluid and blood.

TCRdb used MiXCR to reprocess the 5' RACE reads, holding one entry per CDR3 protein. The table lists roughly 230,000 distinct CDR3 sequences, about 18% of them singletons. Germline CDR1 is SQVTM and CDR2 is ANQGSEA. Trimming cost V 5 bases and J 0 bases; bases outside gene matches: 0. The CDR3 covers 13 residues. The V call is TRBV29-1, the J call TRBJ2-2; TRBD2 matches 7 bases. The TCR was taken from a male donor with ankylosing spondylitis or in good health (not recorded which). Specimen: blood, either unsorted or a sorted T cell fraction (not recorded which). CDR3 in amino acids: CSVLAANTGELFF. Here the CDR3 DNA reads TGCAGCGTTCTAGCGGCGAACACCGGGGAGCTGTTTTTT.